A single sample gave rise to the 18 T cell receptor beta chains below, sequenced in a study of blood T cell repertoires in COVID-19. The method was immunoSEQ multiplex PCR; TCRdb's version includes in-frame clones alone and lacks a portion of them. This table holds 150,000 or so clones, roughly 84% found once. Sequencing input: peripheral blood. The receptors come from a man in his sixties with COVID-19, enrolled during active disease.

This clone was counted a single time. The genes are TRBV7-3 and TRBJ2-3, with unresolved D. Germline CDR1 reads SGHTA; CDR2 reads FQGTGA. V gave up 2 bases and J gave up 6 bases, with 18 bases separating them. The CDR3 has 16 residues. The CDR3 region is CASSLLGEVQRDTQYF. The CDR3 region has the DNA TGTGCCAGCAGCTTACTTGGAGAAGTCCAGAGGGATACGCAGTATTTT.

This clone showed up just once. The V call is TRBV7-3, the J call TRBJ1-3; D uncertain. Trimming stripped 0 bases from V and 0 bases from J, with 6 bases between. Germline V CDR1 and CDR2: SGHTA, FQGTGA. This CDR3 has 15 amino acids. CDR3 protein: CASSLTGASGNTIYF. The CDR3 DNA follows: TGTGCCAGCAGCTTAACCGGAGCCTCTGGAAACACCATATATTTT.

This clone appeared a single time. V and J are TRBV10-3 and TRBJ1-1; 8 bases align to TRBD1. The CDR3 extends over 13 amino acids. The V gene's germline CDR1 is ENHRY and CDR2 SYGVKD. V shed 6 bases and J 5 bases; nucleotides not matched to a gene: 5. CDR3 sequence: CAIRTGDITEAFF. The CDR3 DNA reads as TGTGCCATCAGGACAGGGGATATAACTGAAGCTTTCTTT.

CDR3 DNA sequence: TGTGCCAGCAGTGAAAACAGATACGAGCAGTACTTC. This codes for CASSENRYEQYF. The chain couples TRBV25-1 to TRBJ2-7; D remains unclear. Germline lookup yields CDR1 MGHDK and CDR2 SYGVNS. The V and J ends lost 2 bases and 4 bases respectively, with 6 bases between them. The CDR3 extends over 12 amino acids.

The rearrangement joins TRBV30 to TRBJ2-3, with TRBD2 matching 7 bases. The CDR3 loop spans 15 amino acids. Germline CDR1 and CDR2: GTSNPN and SVGIG (reference sequence). Trimming took 2 bases from V and 3 from J; bases not matched to a gene: 8. CDR3 sequence (DNA): TGTGCCTGGAGTCTGCCTAGCGGTTGGACAGATACGCAGTATTTT. As protein: CAWSLPSGWTDTQYF.

The CDR3 here is CASRVEQIPMNTEAFF. The DNA for the CDR3 is TGTGCCAGTAGGGTGGAACAGATACCCATGAACACTGAAGCTTTCTTT. This chain links TRBV19 with TRBJ1-1; D gene uncertain. Trimming shortened V by 6 bases and J by 0 bases, and 17 bases separated the two germline ends. Looked up from germline, CDR1 is LNHDA and CDR2 is SQIVND (reference sequence). The CDR3 extends over 16 amino acids. Variable domain in full (rest from reference TRBV19 and TRBJ1-1): DGGITQSPKYLFRKEGQNVTLSCEQNLNHDAMYWYRQDPGQGLRLIYYSQIVNDFQKGDIAEGYSVSREKKESFPLTVTSAQKNPTAFYLCASRVEQIPMNTEAFFGQGTRLTVV.

The V call is TRBV7-2, the J call TRBJ1-2, with D perhaps matching TRBD1 (6 bases). CDR1 and CDR2 (germline): SGHTA, FQGNSA. With 1 base removed from V and 8 bases from J, the gap between germline ends came to 14 bases. The CDR3 runs to 14 residues. CDR3 nucleotides: TGTGCCAGCAGCTTAGAGGCGGGGGCCGGGGGCTACACCTTC. It specifies CASSLEAGAGGYTF.

This clone has just one count. This chain uses TRBV18 with TRBJ1-2; TRBD1 agrees at 9 bases. V shed 5 bases and J 6 bases; nucleotides not matched to a gene: 10. This CDR3 is built from 15 residues. Germline CDR1 is KGHSH and CDR2 is LQKENI. The CDR3 region has the DNA TGTGCCAGCTCATCCGGACAGGGGATGGTGAATGGCTACACCTTC. This encodes CASSSGQGMVNGYTF.

The chain is built from TRBV6-2 or TRBV6-3 and TRBJ1-2; 7 bases line up with TRBD1. There are 13 residues in the CDR3. The germline gives CDR1 MNHEY, CDR2 SVGEGT. With 4 bases clipped from V and 7 bases from J, the junction kept 6 bases outside the gene matches. DNA of the CDR3: TGTGCCAGCAGTTGGACAGGACCTACTGGCTACACCTTC. Protein product: CASSWTGPTGYTF.

The chain joins TRBV6-6 to TRBJ2-7; 11 nucleotides agree with TRBD2. V lost 7 bases, J lost 9 bases, and 11 bases stayed unmatched. CDR3 length: 14 amino acids. Germline CDR1 reads MNHNY; CDR2 reads SVGAGI (reference sequence). CDR3 sequence (DNA): TGTGCCAGCACTGCGGGACTAGCGGCACTGGGGCAGTACTTC. The encoded protein is CASTAGLAALGQYF.

The DNA of the CDR3 is TGTGCCAGCAGGGATACAGGGGCTCGTGAAGCTTTCTTT. It encodes CASRDTGAREAFF. The chain links TRBV27 to TRBJ1-1; 7 nucleotides agree with TRBD1. The ends lost 6 bases at V and 7 bases at J; junction bases unmatched: 8. From germline, CDR1 is MNHEY and CDR2 SMNVEV (reference sequence). This CDR3 is built from 13 residues.

J is TRBJ1-5 and V is TRBV3-1 (or the pseudogene TRBV3-2), with 7 bases identical to TRBD1. The germline V gene encodes CDR1 LGHDT and CDR2 YNNKEL (reference sequence). V was pared by 1 base and J by 5 bases, with 5 bases of the junction left unmatched. The CDR3 runs 15 residues. The CDR3 region has the DNA TGTGCCAGCAGCCAAGGGGGTACAGGGGATCAGCCCCAGCATTTT. Residues: CASSQGGTGDQPQHF.

This clone appeared a few times. V and J are TRBV10-3 and TRBJ1-4; TRBD1 matches 8 bases. There are 16 residues in the CDR3. CDR1 is ENHRY and CDR2 is SYGVKD in the germline V gene. V shed 5 bases and J 7 bases; nucleotides not matched to a gene: 12. The CDR3, as DNA: TGTGCCATCAGTCCTAAAGGACAGGGATTGGGTGAAAAACTGTTTTTT. It is translated as CAISPKGQGLGEKLFF.

This clone was counted once. V usage is TRBV10-3 and J usage is TRBJ1-2; TRBD1 is a possible D gene (6 bases). Germline CDR1 and CDR2: ENHRY and SYGVKD. The CDR3 has 12 residues. V was shortened by 5 bases and J by 8 bases, with 12 bases between the two germline ends. As DNA, the CDR3 is TGTGCCATCAGTACAGGGTACGAGGGCTACACCTTC. Protein sequence: CAISTGYEGYTF.

The rearrangement joins TRBV9 to TRBJ2-5; no definite D call. Germline V gene data show CDR1 as SGDLS and CDR2 as YYNGEE. Trimming stripped 4 bases from V and 1 base from J, with 14 bases between. The CDR3 totals 15 residues. This CDR3 reads CASSPRASRQETQYF. CDR3 nucleotides: TGTGCCAGCAGCCCAAGAGCGAGCCGCCAAGAGACCCAGTACTTC.

CDR3 in amino acids: CASSLTVLKQGASYGYTF. For the CDR3, the DNA is TGTGCCAGCAGCTTAACGGTTCTCAAACAGGGGGCTTCCTATGGCTACACCTTC. V and J are TRBV7-8 and TRBJ1-2; 9 nucleotides agree with TRBD1. Germline lookup yields CDR1 SGHVS and CDR2 FQNEAQ. V was clipped by 2 bases and J by 4 bases; unmatched bases: 14. This CDR3 spans 18 amino acids.

This sequence joins TRBV18 and TRBJ1-5; 7 bases agree with TRBD1. CDR1 and CDR2 (germline): KGHSH, LQKENI. Trimming removed 6 bases from V and 5 bases from J; junction bases left unmatched: 4. The CDR3 length is 13 residues. In DNA, the CDR3 is TGTGCCAGCTCCGGACAGGAGTATCAGCCCCAGCATTTT. This encodes CASSGQEYQPQHF.

The V call is TRBV19, the J call TRBJ1-4; D perhaps matches TRBD1 (5 bases). Germline V lookup: CDR1 LNHDA, CDR2 SQIVND (reference sequence). The CDR3 has 14 amino acids. The V end lost 7 bases, the J end lost 1 base, and 10 bases lay between the germline ends. In DNA form, the CDR3 reads TGTGCCAGTAATGTCCAGGGAACTAATGAAAAACTGTTTTTT. Protein sequence: CASNVQGTNEKLFF.